A selection of T cell receptor beta chains follows, all from one sample in a study of OX40 agonist ivuxolimab in advanced cancers. This table comes from immunoSEQ multiplex PCR, and its TCRdb copy is limited to in-frame clones, with some not included. The data hold about 51,000 clones, with 80% to 85% observed a single time. The material sequenced was CD4+ or CD8+ T cells sorted from blood, taken in a trial of the OX40 agonist ivuxolimab. The receptors were gathered from an adult with an advanced solid tumor such as melanoma, head and neck, liver or kidney cancer. The conserved cysteine and the conserved F or W are not part of the CDR3 here.

TRBJ1-6,TRBV27,ASSLTRPDARWKSPLH
TRBJ2-7,TRBV13,ASRRGVLGYEQY
TRBJ1-2,TRBV6-5,ASSYSGTGVGYT
TRBJ2-3,TRBV11-1,ASSTPSGQGPDTQY
TRBJ1-1,TRBV11-2,ATGRTENTEAF
TRBJ1-2,TRBV4-1,ASSQGGPDYGYT
TRBJ2-2,TRBV10-3,AITDGTGMGELF
TRBJ1-2,TRBV29-1,SVVGGAIYGYT
TRBJ2-3,TRBV5-1,ASRGGLTDTQY
TRBJ1-3,TRBV5-4,ASSLDISGNTIY
TRBJ2-6,TRBV7-2,ASSASGLTNSA
TRBJ1-3,TRBV19,ASSSNSGNTIY
TRBJ2-3,TRBV11-3,ASSPPTSNGDTQY
TRBJ2-1,TRBV11-2,ASSLELAGGREQF
TRBJ1-1,TRBV11-1,ASSSTGGNTEAF
TRBJ1-2,TRBV19,ASKGGQRNYGYT
TRBJ1-4,TRBV7-8,ASSWPGQGHEKLF
TRBJ2-7,TRBV10-3,AISESRAGAGAYEQY
TRBJ1-1,TRBV5-1,ASSRGIDGQGSEAF
TRBJ2-2,TRBV27,ASGRDRGQYGELF
TRBJ2-3,TRBV5-1,ASSLPGQSTDTQY
TRBJ1-4,TRBV11-2,ASSPRSGRATNEKLF
TRBJ1-2,TRBV4-1,ASSQVGDTRGYT
TRBJ2-5,TRBV4-1,ASSQRTRDETQY
TRBJ1-3,TRBV19,ASSQQRLTEAGNTIY
TRBJ1-2,TRBV7-8,ASSLWGGYT
TRBJ2-7,TRBV2,ASRAGPGSEQY
TRBJ1-6,TRBV5-5,ASSLVGEGSPLH
TRBJ2-5,TRBV2,ASSASGRETQY
TRBJ1-5,TRBV7-6,VSSLGLQGSNQPQH
TRBJ2-3,TRBV29-1,SVTRGTDTQY
TRBJ1-1,TRBV19,ASSIAAQGANTEAF
TRBJ1-2,TRBV10-3,AIKGTGTYGYT
TRBJ2-5,TRBV14,ASSRVAGDEETQY
TRBJ1-1,TRBV2,ASSELWGRTEAF
TRBJ2-1,TRBV5-8,ASRGGGPVEQF
TRBJ2-6,TRBV5-1,ASRPLLGEGANVLT
TRBJ2-5,TRBV11-3,ASSLGARGETQY
TRBJ1-5,TRBV2,ASSGQSNQPQH
TRBJ2-5,TRBV6-1,ASSDSTGGYETQY
TRBJ2-6,TRBV7-2,ASSPSVGSGANVLT
TRBJ1-1,TRBV6-5,ASSGRRGNTEAF
TRBJ1-4,TRBV15,ATSRTPQERNEKLF
TRBJ1-2,TRBV7-2,ASSSPSAFYGYT
TRBJ1-5,TRBV9,ASSPQENQPQH
TRBJ2-1,TRBV7-2,ASSLQGVRGGYNEQF
TRBJ2-7,TRBV5-1,ASSLSSGGPYSYEQY